The present TCR beta chain was sequenced within a study of blood T cell repertoires in COVID-19. The wider study: The study drew acute and convalescent COVID-19 samples from the United States, Italy and Spain. The cDNA or gDNA used as material had been derived from T cells, B-cell-depleted T cells, or PBMCs.

This clone was found many times. Profiled with immunoSEQ multiplex PCR; TCRdb holds only in-frame clones, not every one. Altogether over 120,000 clones are present, about 77% being singletons, with the ten largest covering more than 8.5%. The sample taken for sequencing was peripheral blood. This sequence originates from a woman in her 50s with active or convalescent COVID-19.

The CDR3 DNA reads as TGTGCCAGTAGTATAGGGGGGAGGGCTGCAGGGACTGGGGCCAACGTCCTGACTTTC. Protein sequence: CASSIGGRAAGTGANVLTF. V is TRBV19 and J is TRBJ2-6; 7 bases line up with TRBD2. The germline CDR1 and CDR2 sequences are LNHDA and SQIVND (reference sequence). The CDR3 totals 19 residues. The V and J ends lost 1 base and 2 bases, in that order; junction bases with no gene match: 11.